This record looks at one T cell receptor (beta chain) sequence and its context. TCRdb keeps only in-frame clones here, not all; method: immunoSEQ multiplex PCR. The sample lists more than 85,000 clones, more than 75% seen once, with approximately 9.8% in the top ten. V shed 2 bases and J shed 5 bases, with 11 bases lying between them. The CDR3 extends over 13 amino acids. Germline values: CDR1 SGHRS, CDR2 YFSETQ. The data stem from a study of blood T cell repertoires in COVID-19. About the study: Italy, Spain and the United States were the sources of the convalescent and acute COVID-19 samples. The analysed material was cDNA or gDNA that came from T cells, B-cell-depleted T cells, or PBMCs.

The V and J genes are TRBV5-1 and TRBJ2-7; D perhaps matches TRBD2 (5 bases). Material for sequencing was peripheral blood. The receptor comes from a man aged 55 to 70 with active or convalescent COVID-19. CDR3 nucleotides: TGCGCCAGCAGCTTCCGGGATTTGAACGAGCAGTACTTC. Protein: CASSFRDLNEQYF.